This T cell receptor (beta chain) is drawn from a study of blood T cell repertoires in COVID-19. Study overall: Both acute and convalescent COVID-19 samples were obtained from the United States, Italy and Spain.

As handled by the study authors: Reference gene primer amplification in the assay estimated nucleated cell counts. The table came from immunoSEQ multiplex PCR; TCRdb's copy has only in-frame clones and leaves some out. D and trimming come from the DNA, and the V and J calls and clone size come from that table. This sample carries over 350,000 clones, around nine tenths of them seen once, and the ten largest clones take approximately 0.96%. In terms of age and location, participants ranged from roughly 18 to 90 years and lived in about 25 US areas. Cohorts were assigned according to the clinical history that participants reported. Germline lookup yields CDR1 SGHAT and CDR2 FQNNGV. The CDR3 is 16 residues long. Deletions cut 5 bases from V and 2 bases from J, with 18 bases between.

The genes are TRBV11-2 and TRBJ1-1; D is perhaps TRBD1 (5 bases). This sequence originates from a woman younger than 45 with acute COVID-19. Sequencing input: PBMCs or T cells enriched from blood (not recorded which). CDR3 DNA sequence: TGTGCCAGCAGCCTTAGCCAGGGTGTGAGAAACACTGAAGCTTTCTTT. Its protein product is CASSLSQGVRNTEAFF.